The 29 T cell receptor beta chains below were found in one sample sequenced in a study of T cell repertoires in cytomegalovirus infection. TCRdb called the reads again in MiXCR, with one record for every CDR3 protein. The sample includes 700,000 to 850,000 distinct CDR3 sequences, around a third of them seen just once. These receptors have no known antigen. The sequencing used cultured CD8+ T cells from PBMCs, collected from culture after CMV antigen stimulation. The receptors originated from a human donor in good health (CMV status not recorded). Some clones in this sample may be carry-over from other donors' samples.

V gene TRBV7-9 combines with J gene TRBJ1-2; D remains ambiguous. The germline V gene encodes CDR1 SEHNR and CDR2 FQNEAQ (reference sequence). The CDR3 consists of 12 residues. V lost 4 bases, J lost 8 bases, and 11 bases lay in between. The CDR3 loop is CASSWTDWGYTF. The DNA for the CDR3 is TGTGCCAGCAGCTGGACCGACTGGGGCTACACCTTC.

This clonotype has just a few counts. The chain combines TRBV4-1 with TRBJ1-2; TRBD1 might be the D (5 bases). The germline V and J ends were trimmed by 5 bases and 1 base, with 11 bases remaining between them. Germline V gene data show CDR1 as MGHRA and CDR2 as YSYEKL. The CDR3 consists of 14 residues. The CDR3 bases are TGCGCCAGCAGCGGGGACTTTAATAACTATGGCTACACCTTC. Its translation: CASSGDFNNYGYTF.

The chain carries TRBV2 and TRBJ2-7; TRBD1 agrees at 7 bases. V was clipped by 8 bases and J by 5 bases; unmatched bases: 6. The CDR3 sequence is 12 residues long. Germline CDR1 is SNHLY and CDR2 is FYNNEI. The DNA of the CDR3 is TGTGCCAGCGACAGGGCTGTAGACGAGCAGTACGTC. Amino acids: CASDRAVDEQYV.

This clonotype was picked up a small number of times. The V gene is TRBV20-1, the J gene TRBJ2-7, with D possibly matching TRBD1 (5 bases). Germline CDR1 is DFQATT and CDR2 is SNEGSKA (reference sequence). Between the trimmed V and J ends, which lost 3 bases and 6 bases, there was a span of 12 bases. The CDR3 runs 12 residues. The CDR3 DNA is TGCAGTGCTAGGGTGACAGAACTCGAGCAGTACTTC. It translates to CSARVTELEQYF.

The chain joins TRBV5-6 to TRBJ2-7, with 9 bases aligning to TRBD1. Unmatched junction bases numbered 18, after V lost 4 bases and J lost 4 bases. Germline V gives CDR1 SGHDT, CDR2 YYEEEE. This CDR3 has 18 amino acids. The CDR3: CASSPGQGSFYNLYEQYF. Here the CDR3 DNA reads TGTGCCAGCAGCCCTGGACAGGGGTCTTTCTACAACTTGTACGAGCAGTACTTC.

In regard to this clonotype: One end of the junction varies from germline; a read error may be responsible. The V call is TRBV7-2, the J call TRBJ2-1; the D is unclear. CDR3 length equals 16 residues. CDR1 is SGHTA, CDR2 FQGNSA, per germline. The CDR3 DNA is TGTGCCAGCAGCTTAATGCCGGAGAGCTCCTCCAATGAGCAGTTCTTC. Translated, it gives CASSLMPESSSNEQFF.

This clonotype was counted between two and nine times. V gene TRBV27 combines with J gene TRBJ2-2; D might be TRBD1 (6 bases). The CDR3 is made up of 13 amino acids. CDR1 MNHEY and CDR2 SMNVEV come from the germline V gene (reference sequence). V lost 6 bases and J lost 3, with 8 bases in between. DNA for the CDR3: TGTGCCAGCAGCCGACAGGACACCGGGGAGCTGTTTTTT. It is translated as CASSRQDTGELFF.

This clonotype has more than one count but fewer than ten. The chain couples TRBV20-1 to TRBJ2-3, with a weak D call TRBD1 (6 bases). Germline loops: CDR1 DFQATT, CDR2 SNEGSKA (reference sequence). V dropped 0 bases and J dropped 7 bases, with 14 bases sitting between them. The CDR3 is 14 residues long. The CDR3 here is CSARDRQGHYTQYF. CDR3 nucleotide sequence: TGCAGTGCTAGAGATCGGCAGGGGCATTATACGCAGTATTTT.

This chain links TRBV27 with TRBJ1-1; TRBD1 matches 8 bases. This CDR3 spans 12 amino acids. Germline V gene lookup returns CDR1 MNHEY and CDR2 SMNVEV (reference sequence). The trim removed 6 bases at V and 11 bases at J, leaving 8 bases unmatched. Written as DNA, the CDR3 is TGTGCCAGCAGCCTCGGACAGGGTGACGCTTTCTTT. It codes for CASSLGQGDAFF.

This rearrangement joins TRBV29-1 to TRBJ1-3; 9 bases fit TRBD1. Germline CDR1 reads SQVTM; CDR2 reads ANQGSEA. The CDR3 runs 15 residues. V shed 6 bases, J shed 5 bases, and the junction held 11 bases outside the gene matches. The CDR3 region is CSVKYDRGFRNTIYF. The CDR3 DNA sequence: TGCAGCGTCAAATACGACAGGGGGTTTAGAAACACCATATATTTT.

V is TRBV6-5 and J is TRBJ1-1; weak D call: TRBD1 (6 bases). V was trimmed by 4 bases and J by 1 base, leaving 10 bases between them. Germline-derived CDR1 and CDR2 are MNHEY and SVGAGI. The CDR3 runs to 14 residues. Written as DNA, the CDR3 is TGTGCCAGCAGTTTAGGGACAACGAACACTGAAGCTTTCTTT. Amino acids: CASSLGTTNTEAFF.

There are many counts of this clonotype. V gene TRBV20-1 combines with J gene TRBJ2-2, with 7 nucleotides matching TRBD1. This CDR3 is 15 amino acids long. Trimming took 2 bases from V and 6 from J; bases not matched to a gene: 9. Germline assignment: CDR1 DFQATT and CDR2 SNEGSKA (reference sequence). The CDR3 here is CSARPLRGIPGELFF. The CDR3 DNA follows: TGCAGTGCTAGACCCCTCAGGGGGATCCCCGGGGAGCTGTTTTTT.

As to this clonotype: This may be a read error: a much more frequent sequence differs by one nucleotide. The CDR3 here is CASSWGQVYEQYF. CDR3 nucleotides: TGTGCCAGCAGCTGGGGACAGGTCTACGAGCAGTACTTC. This chain uses TRBV5-6 with TRBJ2-7, with 8 bases aligning to TRBD1. Germline values: CDR1 SGHDT, CDR2 YYEEEE. J was trimmed by 3 bases and V by 3 bases; bases with no gene match: 2. The CDR3 length is 13 residues.

The chain carries TRBV10-3 and TRBJ2-1; no firm D call. The CDR3 runs 16 residues. The germline V gene encodes CDR1 ENHRY and CDR2 SYGVKD. Trimming shortened V by 0 bases and J by 0 bases, and 9 bases separated the two germline ends. CDR3 DNA sequence: TGTGCCATCAGTGAGTCGCAGGTACACTCCTACAATGAGCAGTTCTTC. It translates to CAISESQVHSYNEQFF.

A few counts support this clonotype. This sequence joins TRBV13 and TRBJ2-1; tentative D call: TRBD2 (7 bases). The CDR3 extends over 16 amino acids. Germline loops: CDR1 PRHDT, CDR2 FYEKMQ (reference sequence). The V gene lost 0 bases and the J gene lost 2 bases, with 11 bases spanning the gap. In nucleotides, the CDR3 is TGTGCCAGCAGCTTAGGCTGGGGGGGGCCCTACAATGAGCAGTTCTTC. Residues: CASSLGWGGPYNEQFF. The variable domain in full, completed from reference TRBV13 and TRBJ2-1, reads AAGVIQSPRHLIKEKRETATLKCYPIPRHDTVYWYQQGPGQDPQFLISFYEKMQSDKGSIPDRFSAQQFSDYHSELNMSSLELGDSALYFCASSLGWGGPYNEQFFGPGTRLTVL.

This clonotype was observed a few times. The V and J genes are TRBV7-9 and TRBJ2-4; no reliable D call. Germline CDR1 and CDR2: SEHNR and FQNEAQ (reference sequence). V lost 7 bases, J lost 9 bases, and 10 bases lay in between. This CDR3 has 11 residues. The DNA of the CDR3 is TGTGCCAGCATGCTTTCGGGCATTCAGTACTTC. Translated, it gives CASMLSGIQYF.

The chain carries TRBV7-2 and TRBJ2-5; perhaps TRBD2 as D (6 bases). Trimming removed 3 bases at V and 2 bases at J, with 10 bases between. The CDR3 is 14 residues long. CDR1 and CDR2 (germline): SGHTA, FQGNSA. The CDR3 region is CASSLDYQQETQYF. The CDR3 DNA is TGTGCCAGCAGCTTGGACTACCAACAAGAGACCCAGTACTTC.

This clonotype occurred many times. The CDR3 is CASSFEVTGSYEQYF. Written as DNA, the CDR3 is TGTGCCAGCAGCTTTGAGGTGACAGGCTCCTACGAGCAGTACTTC. The J gene is TRBJ2-7, the V gene TRBV7-8; possibly TRBD1 for D (6 bases). This CDR3 comprises 15 residues. Germline V gene lookup returns CDR1 SGHVS and CDR2 FQNEAQ. V was shortened by 3 bases and J by 0 bases, with 12 bases between the two germline ends. Using reference TRBV7-8 and TRBJ2-7 for the parts outside the CDR3, the full variable domain is GAGVSQSPRYKVAKRGQDVALRCDPISGHVSLFWYQQALGQGPEFLTYFQNEAQLDKSGLPSDRFFAERPEGSVSTLKIQRTQQEDSAVYLCASSFEVTGSYEQYFGPGTRLTVT.

This clonotype was seen just once. The rearrangement links TRBV13 to TRBJ2-5; 8 nucleotides agree with TRBD2. CDR1 is PRHDT and CDR2 is FYEKMQ in the germline V gene (reference sequence). This CDR3 has 17 amino acids. J was trimmed by 4 bases and V by 3 bases; bases with no gene match: 13. The CDR3, as DNA: TGTGCCAGCAGCTTGACGGGGGGGCCTTACCCAAGAGAGACCCAGTACTTC. Translation: CASSLTGGPYPRETQYF. Combining the CDR3 with reference TRBV13 and TRBJ2-5 gives the whole variable domain AAGVIQSPRHLIKEKRETATLKCYPIPRHDTVYWYQQGPGQDPQFLISFYEKMQSDKGSIPDRFSAQQFSDYHSELNMSSLELGDSALYFCASSLTGGPYPRETQYFGPGTRLLVL.

The DNA of the CDR3 is TGTGCCAGTAATTACCCTGAGGGAACGAACACTGAAGCTTTCTTT. It yields the protein CASNYPEGTNTEAFF. The genes are TRBV7-8 and TRBJ1-1, with unresolved D. The CDR3 sequence is 15 residues long. Germline values: CDR1 SGHVS, CDR2 FQNEAQ. Trimming removed 9 bases from V and 1 base from J, with 18 bases in between.

This clonotype was detected only a few times. The V and J genes are TRBV6-1 and TRBJ1-1; the D gene is possibly TRBD1 (6 bases). Germline assignment: CDR1 MNHNS and CDR2 SASEGT. CDR3 length: 13 amino acids. Between the trimmed V and J ends, which lost 7 bases and 10 bases, there was a span of 19 bases. Here the CDR3 DNA reads TGTGCCAGCACCCTTGGACAGTCCAACGGAGCTTTCTTT. It specifies CASTLGQSNGAFF.

The chain links TRBV27 to TRBJ2-2, with 8 bases lining up with TRBD2. Germline-derived CDR1 and CDR2 are MNHEY and SMNVEV (reference sequence). The CDR3 is 14 amino acids. J gave up 5 bases and V 6 bases, and 5 bases lay outside the gene matches. The CDR3 DNA reads TGTGCCAGCAGGGTGGGGACTAGAACCGGGGAGCTGTTTTTT. Translating it yields CASRVGTRTGELFF.

This chain links TRBV5-4 with TRBJ1-4; D possibly corresponds to TRBD1 (6 bases). The V gene's germline CDR1 is SGHNT and CDR2 YYREEE (reference sequence). The CDR3 runs to 14 residues. V lost 0 bases to trimming and J lost 6 bases, with 9 bases between them. CDR3: CASSLGTVDEKLFF. The CDR3 DNA sequence: TGTGCCAGCAGCTTGGGGACAGTAGATGAAAAACTGTTTTTT.

V gene TRBV5-1 combines with J gene TRBJ2-3; D not certain. V gave up 0 bases and J gave up 3 bases, with 11 bases separating them. The CDR3 consists of 15 residues. Per germline, CDR1 SGHRS and CDR2 YFSETQ. The CDR3, as DNA: TGCGCCAGCAGCTTGGATACCCTTCGGACAGATACGCAGTATTTT. Encoded protein: CASSLDTLRTDTQYF.

The chain combines TRBV28 with TRBJ1-1, with 7 bases that match TRBD1. Germline assignment: CDR1 MDHEN and CDR2 SYDVKM. The CDR3 runs 13 residues. The V segment lost 6 bases and the J segment 8 bases; nucleotides outside the gene matches: 9. The CDR3 DNA is TGTGCCAGCAGACAGGGGACTGCACGAGAAGCTTTCTTT. Translating gives CASRQGTAREAFF.

Regarding this clonotype: Without the conserved terminal phenylalanine or tryptophan, this CDR3 likely stems from a read error. The genes are TRBV19 and TRBJ1-1; D possibly corresponds to TRBD1 (6 bases). This CDR3 has 14 amino acids. The germline V gene has CDR1 LNHDA and CDR2 SQIVND (reference sequence). V lost 5 bases to trimming and J lost 2 bases, with 12 bases between them. This CDR3 is CASSDAGDNTEAFS. CDR3 DNA: TGTGCCAGTAGTGATGCAGGGGACAACACTGAAGCTTTCTCT.

This clonotype was seen more than once but under ten times. The rearrangement links TRBV29-1 to TRBJ1-1, with D possibly TRBD1 on 5 matching bases. Germline V gene sequence: CDR1 SQVTM, CDR2 ANQGSEA. With 7 bases removed from V and 1 base from J, the gap between germline ends came to 10 bases. The CDR3 runs to 12 residues. The CDR3 DNA sequence: TGCAGCGACTTGACAGAGAACACTGAAGCTTTCTTT. Protein sequence: CSDLTENTEAFF. The full variable domain, in which reference TRBV29-1 and TRBJ1-1 provide the parts outside the CDR3, is SAVISQKPSRDICQRGTSLTIQCQVDSQVTMMFWYRQQPGQSLTLIATANQGSEATYESGFVIDKFPISRPNLTFSTLTVSNMSPEDSSIYLCSDLTENTEAFFGQGTRLTVV.

The table lists this clonotype with a few counts. The V gene is TRBV4-3, the J gene TRBJ1-6; 8 nucleotides line up with TRBD1. CDR1 and CDR2 from the germline V gene are LGHNA and YSLEER. The CDR3 extends over 16 amino acids. Germline trimming cut 2 bases from V and 7 bases from J; bases unmatched to any gene: 7. CDR3 in amino acids: CASSQLGQELNSPLHF. The CDR3 DNA reads TGCGCCAGCAGCCAACTGGGACAGGAACTAAATTCACCCCTCCACTTT.

This clonotype has just a few counts. The rearrangement joins TRBV6-2 or TRBV6-3 to TRBJ2-7; weak D call: TRBD1 (6 bases). The V and J ends lost 2 bases and 5 bases respectively, with 13 bases between them. The germline V gene has CDR1 MNHEY and CDR2 SVGEGT. This CDR3 has 14 residues. The CDR3 coding sequence is TGTGCCAGCAGTTACATTCAGGGGCTGGACGAGCAGTACGTC. This gives the protein CASSYIQGLDEQYV.